This T cell receptor beta chain appears in the sequencing data of a study of long-term antiretroviral therapy in people with HIV. The overall study: The 2015 immediate-ART recommendation was preceded by the earliest samples by about a decade.

General observations from the study: Subsequent to ART, diversity was augmented yet persisted below that of transplant donor controls. Therapy changes, viral resistance and ART adherence were not documented in the available data.

In the case of this clone: Its specificity is unknown.

Sequencing used immunoSEQ v3.0 at survey level. The table came from immunoSEQ multiplex PCR; TCRdb's copy has only in-frame clones and leaves some out. The table shows 35,000 or so clones, with roughly 81% occurring only once. Trimming at V came to 4 bases and at J to 5 bases, leaving 10 bases not matched to a gene. This CDR3 is 16 amino acids long. CDR1 and CDR2 (germline): SGHRS, YFSETQ. Treatment locations for all participants with HIV were in the United States. The clonotype originates from a woman aged 25 to 39 with HIV. This chain uses TRBV5-1 with TRBJ2-2; 8 positions match TRBD1. Material: unsorted PBMCs, obtained just under 2.9 years before starting antiretroviral therapy. As DNA, the CDR3 is TGCGCCAGCAGCCCCGGGACAGGTGCTACTACCGGGGAGCTGTTTTTT. Protein sequence: CASSPGTGATTGELFF.